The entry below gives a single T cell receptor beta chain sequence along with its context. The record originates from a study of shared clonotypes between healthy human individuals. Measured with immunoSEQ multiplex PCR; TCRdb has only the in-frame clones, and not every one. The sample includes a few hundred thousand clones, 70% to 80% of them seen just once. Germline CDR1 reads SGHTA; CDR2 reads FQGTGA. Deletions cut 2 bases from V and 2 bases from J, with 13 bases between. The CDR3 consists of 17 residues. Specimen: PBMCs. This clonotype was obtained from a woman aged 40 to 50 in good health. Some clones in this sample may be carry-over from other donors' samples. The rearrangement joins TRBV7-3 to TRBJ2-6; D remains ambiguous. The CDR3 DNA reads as TGTGCCAGCAGCTTACAAGCAGCTGGGCCTGGGGCCAACGTCCTGACTTTC. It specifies CASSLQAAGPGANVLTF.